Below are 23 T cell receptor beta chains sequenced from a single sample in a study of cytomegalovirus exposure and HLA in healthy donors. The PCR was carried out with 60 Vbeta primers and 13 Jbeta primers. Only in-frame clones appear in the TCRdb table, and some are missing; sequencing was by immunoSEQ multiplex PCR. The top ten clones hold approximately 7.8% of a sample with over 65,000 clones, 70% to 85% of them seen once. Specimen: PBMCs. All receptors come from a man between 60 and 75 years old in good health and CMV-seropositive.

The chain is built from TRBV18 and TRBJ1-5, with TRBD1 identical over 7 bases. From germline, CDR1 is KGHSH and CDR2 LQKENI. The V gene end was trimmed by 4 bases and the J gene end by 1 base; junction bases not matched to a gene: 10. The CDR3 length is 17 residues. CDR3 in amino acids: CASSQFQGGRSNQPQHF. CDR3 coding DNA: TGTGCCAGCTCACAATTCCAGGGGGGTCGGAGCAATCAGCCCCAGCATTTT. The complete variable domain, with remaining parts taken from reference TRBV18 and TRBJ1-5, reads NAGVMQNPRHLVRRRGQEARLRCSPMKGHSHVYWYRQLPEEGLKFMVYLQKENIIDESGMPKERFSAEFPKEGPSILRIQQVVRGDSAAYFCASSQFQGGRSNQPQHFGDGTRLSIL.

The V call is TRBV7-2, the J call TRBJ1-1, with TRBD1 identical over 10 bases. Germline CDR1 reads SGHTA; CDR2 reads FQGNSA. V shed 2 bases and J 11 bases; nucleotides not matched to a gene: 5. The CDR3 contains 13 residues. The CDR3 region has the DNA TGTGCCAGCAGCTTAAGGGGACAGGGGTTCGCTTTCTTT. It specifies CASSLRGQGFAFF.

The sample holds one count of this clone. The chain couples TRBV2 to TRBJ2-5, with D perhaps TRBD2 (6 bases). Trimming removed 2 bases from V and 1 base from J, with 8 bases in between. CDR1 and CDR2 (germline): SNHLY, FYNNEI. The CDR3 covers 14 residues. CDR3 nucleotides: TGTGCCAGCAGTGAAAGCGGGTCCCAAGAGACCCAGTACTTC. This codes for CASSESGSQETQYF. Full variable domain (rest looked up from reference TRBV2 and TRBJ2-5): EPEVTQTPSHQVTQMGQEVILRCVPISNHLYFYWYRQILGQKVEFLVSFYNNEISEKSEIFDDQFSVERPDGSNFTLKIRSTKLEDSAMYFCASSESGSQETQYFGPGTRLLVL.

This chain links TRBV19 with TRBJ1-5; 8 nucleotides match TRBD1. The CDR3 consists of 13 residues. V shed 11 bases and J 2 bases; nucleotides not matched to a gene: 5. Germline V gene lookup returns CDR1 LNHDA and CDR2 SQIVND (reference sequence). The CDR3 here is CACDRGRNQPQHF. The CDR3 nucleotides are TGTGCCTGCGACAGGGGCCGCAATCAGCCCCAGCATTTT.

The chain links TRBV29-1 to TRBJ1-1; 7 bases map to TRBD1. The germline V gene encodes CDR1 SQVTM and CDR2 ANQGSEA. The CDR3 is 14 amino acids. Trimming removed 6 bases from V and 4 bases from J; junction bases left unmatched: 11. CDR3 protein: CSVAKGARSTEAFF. DNA for the CDR3: TGCAGCGTCGCGAAGGGGGCGCGAAGCACTGAAGCTTTCTTT.

This chain connects TRBV7-2 to TRBJ1-1, with TRBD1 matching 8 bases. From germline, CDR1 is SGHTA and CDR2 FQGNSA. The CDR3 has 15 amino acids. J lost 1 base, V lost 5 bases, and 6 bases had no gene match. In DNA form, the CDR3 reads TGTGCCAGCAGCCCGCGGACAGGGCAGAACACTGAAGCTTTCTTT. It encodes CASSPRTGQNTEAFF.

The chain links TRBV13 to TRBJ1-1; 7 bases agree with TRBD1. Germline CDR1 and CDR2: PRHDT and FYEKMQ (reference sequence). V trimming: 4 bases; J trimming: 1 base; junction bases outside the gene matches: 9. CDR3 length: 16 residues. The CDR3: CASSYLTGTENTEAFF. In DNA, the CDR3 is TGTGCCAGCAGCTATCTCACCGGGACAGAGAACACTGAAGCTTTCTTT.

The chain combines TRBV7-9 with TRBJ1-4, with D uncertain. V was trimmed by 2 bases and J by 4 bases, leaving 8 bases between them. CDR1 and CDR2 from the germline V gene are SEHNR and FQNEAQ (reference sequence). There are 14 residues in the CDR3. In DNA form, the CDR3 reads TGTGCCAGCAGCTTATCAAGACTTAATGAAAAACTGTTTTTT. Its translation is CASSLSRLNEKLFF.

The chain joins TRBV20-1 to TRBJ1-2; D gene unclear. The CDR3 is 11 residues long. Germline V gives CDR1 DFQATT, CDR2 SNEGSKA (reference sequence). V was shortened by 3 bases and J by 5 bases, with 7 bases between the two germline ends. In nucleotides, the CDR3 is TGCAGTGCTAGTCCCCAATATGGCTACACCTTC. Protein sequence: CSASPQYGYTF.

V and J are TRBV25-1 and TRBJ1-2; 7 bases map to TRBD1. The CDR3 covers 14 residues. Losses at the gene ends were 4 bases for V and 7 bases for J; bases not matched to a gene: 9. Germline lookup yields CDR1 MGHDK and CDR2 SYGVNS. CDR3 nucleotides: TGTGCCAGCAGTGGCACGGGACAGAGTGGTGGCTACACCTTC. Its protein is CASSGTGQSGGYTF.

This clone showed up many times. The V gene is TRBV27, the J gene TRBJ2-7; 8 nucleotides agree with TRBD2. Germline CDR1 reads MNHEY; CDR2 reads SMNVEV (reference sequence). V shed 7 bases and J 1 base; nucleotides not matched to a gene: 6. The CDR3 has 14 amino acids. The CDR3: CASTLTSASYEQYF. CDR3 DNA sequence: TGTGCCAGCACCTTGACTAGCGCGTCCTACGAGCAGTACTTC.

This clone is a singleton in its sample. An end of the junction differs from the germline gene, which may be a read error. The chain is built from TRBV7-9 and TRBJ2-3; 10 bases map to TRBD2. The CDR3 spans 13 residues. CDR1 SEHNR and CDR2 FQNEAQ come from the germline V gene (reference sequence). Here the CDR3 DNA reads TGTTCCAGCAGCTTAGCGGGGGGAGATACGCAGTATTTT. Residues: CSSSLAGGDTQYF.

The chain combines TRBV2 with TRBJ1-4, with unresolved D. Trimming left V 1 base short and J 5 bases short, with 11 bases between. The CDR3 has 15 residues. CDR1 and CDR2 from the germline V gene are SNHLY and FYNNEI. This chain's CDR3 is CASSEVSGRNEKLFF. For the CDR3, the DNA is TGTGCCAGCAGTGAAGTATCCGGGAGGAATGAAAAACTGTTTTTT.

The gene calls are TRBV6-1 and TRBJ2-7; perhaps TRBD1 as D (6 bases). This CDR3 is 13 amino acids long. V was cut by 5 bases and J by 2 bases, with 10 bases left in between. Germline assignment: CDR1 MNHNS and CDR2 SASEGT. As DNA, the CDR3 is TGTGCCAGCAGTAGGGACAAGGCCTACGAGCAGTACTTC. This translates into CASSRDKAYEQYF.

This clone was found a few times. J is TRBJ2-3 and V is TRBV6-4; 11 nucleotides match TRBD1. Germline V lookup: CDR1 MRHNA, CDR2 SNTAGT. The CDR3 length is 14 residues. V trimming: 3 bases; J trimming: 4 bases; junction bases outside the gene matches: 0. CDR3 residues: CASSEGQGADTQYF. The CDR3 DNA sequence: TGTGCCAGCAGTGAGGGACAGGGGGCAGATACGCAGTATTTT.

The rearrangement links TRBV5-8 to TRBJ2-5; 8 bases match TRBD1. From germline, CDR1 is SGHTS and CDR2 YDEGEE. V trimming: 3 bases; J trimming: 4 bases; junction bases outside the gene matches: 8. This CDR3 contains 15 residues. CDR3 sequence: CASSSDRGVGETQYF. The CDR3 coding sequence is TGTGCCAGCAGCTCCGACAGGGGTGTGGGAGAGACCCAGTACTTC.

The chain carries TRBV6-1 and TRBJ1-5, with D perhaps matching TRBD1 (6 bases). This CDR3 is built from 14 residues. The V gene lost 8 bases and the J gene lost 6 bases, with 17 bases spanning the gap. Germline values: CDR1 MNHNS, CDR2 SASEGT. CDR3 loop: CASLRSGGSQPQHF. The CDR3 nucleotides read TGTGCCAGCCTGAGAAGTGGGGGCAGTCAGCCCCAGCATTTT.

This clone was detected once. V and J are TRBV2 and TRBJ2-3, with 7 bases matching TRBD2. This CDR3 contains 14 residues. Germline values: CDR1 SNHLY, CDR2 FYNNEI. V dropped 8 bases and J dropped 1; count of bases not matched to a gene: 6. This CDR3 is CASATSSGTDTQYF. The CDR3, as DNA: TGTGCCAGCGCGACTAGCAGCGGCACAGATACGCAGTATTTT.

As regards this clone: This is likely a read error, given that the CDR3 carries no conserved phenylalanine or tryptophan at its end. The limits of the CDR3 on the DNA are not certain, so only TCRdb's listed CDR3 is given. V gene TRBV5-1 combines with J gene TRBJ2-2; the table calls TRBD2, which could not be checked here. The germline V gene has CDR1 SGHRS and CDR2 YFSETQ. Including both end residues, the CDR3 is 17 amino acids long. This chain's CDR3 is CASSLSTSADLTGELFL.

This clone is medium-sized (0.01 to 0.1%). This chain links TRBV19 with TRBJ2-7; 7 nucleotides align to TRBD1. Germline values: CDR1 LNHDA, CDR2 SQIVND (reference sequence). The CDR3 extends over 13 amino acids. After removal of 4 bases from V and 7 bases from J, the junction contained 7 bases not matched to a gene. CDR3 sequence: CASSNRGTGEQYF. The DNA for the CDR3 is TGTGCCAGTAGTAACAGGGGTACAGGAGAGCAGTACTTC. Based on the CDR3 plus reference TRBV19 and TRBJ2-7, the full variable domain is DGGITQSPKYLFRKEGQNVTLSCEQNLNHDAMYWYRQDPGQGLRLIYYSQIVNDFQKGDIAEGYSVSREKKESFPLTVTSAQKNPTAFYLCASSNRGTGEQYFGPGTRLTVT.

This clone was detected only a few times. This chain links TRBV6-4 with TRBJ1-1, with a possible D match to TRBD1 (5 bases). V lost 2 bases to trimming and J lost 7 bases, with 11 bases between them. Per the germline V gene, CDR1 is MRHNA and CDR2 is SNTAGT. The CDR3 contains 13 residues. The CDR3 DNA reads TGTGCCAGCAGTGACCACGAGGGACTTGAAGCTTTCTTT. This encodes CASSDHEGLEAFF.

The CDR3 spells CASSISLLNTDTQYF. For the CDR3, the DNA is TGTGCCAGTAGTATTAGCCTCCTTAACACAGATACGCAGTATTTT. The chain has TRBV19 and TRBJ2-3, with D unclear. The V end was cut by 3 bases, the J end by 2 bases, with 12 bases between. Germline V gene data show CDR1 as LNHDA and CDR2 as SQIVND (reference sequence). The length of the CDR3 is 15 residues.

The genes are TRBV25-1 and TRBJ2-3; 8 bases map to TRBD1. This CDR3 has 15 amino acids. The germline V gene has CDR1 MGHDK and CDR2 SYGVNS. The V and J ends lost 4 bases and 3 bases, in that order; junction bases with no gene match: 6. The CDR3 reads CASSGTGFGTDTQYF. The CDR3 nucleotides read TGTGCCAGCAGTGGGACAGGGTTTGGTACAGATACGCAGTATTTT.